These T cell receptor beta chains were read from a single sample in a study of T cells in Graves' hyperthyroidism and ophthalmopathy. TCRdb itself ran the multiplex PCR reads through MiXCR, one entry per CDR3 protein. The sample yields approximately 600,000 distinct CDR3 sequences, 15% to 20% seen once. Material for sequencing was blood. These receptors were taken from a woman aged 25-40 years with Graves' hyperthyroidism. Each CDR3 is given with its conserved first and last residue. A D gene is named only where the DNA matches it firmly. Some rows mark clone size as missing; the rest say once, few, many or name a class of expanded clone.

few,TRBJ2-7,TRBV9,TRBD2,15,CASSPSLGLAYEQYF,TGTGCCAGCAGCCCATCCCTGGGACTAGCCTACGAGCAGTACTTC
many,TRBJ2-2,TRBV2,TRBD2,16,CASRGPGLAVTGELFF,TGTGCCAGCAGGGGTCCGGGACTAGCGGTTACCGGGGAGCTGTTTTTT
few,TRBJ1-6,TRBV6-1,NA,14,CASTGGGRMTPLHF,TGTGCCAGCACTGGGGGGGGGAGGATGACACCCCTCCACTTT
NA,TRBJ1-6,TRBV6-2/TRBV6-3,NA,14,CASSYGQYNSPLHF,TGTGCCAGCAGTTACGGCCAGTATAATTCACCCCTCCACTTT
NA,TRBJ2-3,TRBV19,NA,15,CASSITGVGTDTQYF,TGTGCCAGTAGTATAACGGGGGTCGGCACAGATACGCAGTATTTT
few,TRBJ2-2,TRBV10-3,NA,16,CAISERQTDNTGELFF,TGTGCCATCAGCGAGAGACAGACCGATAACACCGGGGAGCTGTTTTTT
NA,TRBJ2-1,TRBV6-2/TRBV6-3,TRBD2,15,CASTPTSGTIHEQFF,TGTGCCAGCACCCCGACTAGCGGGACCATCCATGAGCAGTTCTTC
many,TRBJ1-2,TRBV30,NA,15,CAWTMGGRSNYGYTF,TGTGCCTGGACCATGGGGGGTCGATCTAACTATGGCTACACCTTC
many,TRBJ1-6,TRBV28,NA,13,CASSRYSAGVLHF,TGTGCCAGCAGTCGATACTCAGCGGGAGTCCTCCACTTT
few,TRBJ2-5,TRBV7-8,NA,16,CASSSLEIKLQETQYF,TGTGCCAGCAGCTCCCTCGAAATAAAACTGCAAGAGACCCAGTACTTC
few,TRBJ1-3,TRBV9,NA,14,CASSVGGFGNTIYF,TGTGCCAGCAGCGTGGGAGGGTTTGGAAACACCATATATTTT
few,TRBJ2-2,TRBV19,NA,14,CASSSLKLPGELFF,TGTGCCAGTAGTTCCCTCAAGTTGCCCGGGGAGCTGTTTTTT
NA,TRBJ2-1,TRBV5-1,TRBD1,15,CASSSPETGGREQFF,TGCGCCAGCAGCTCTCCCGAGACAGGGGGCAGAGAGCAGTTCTTC
many,TRBJ2-7,TRBV5-8,NA,13,CASSSKGSDEQYF,TGTGCCAGCAGCTCCAAGGGGAGCGACGAGCAGTACTTC
few,TRBJ2-7,TRBV10-3,NA,12,CAIRTVTYEQYF,TGTGCCATCAGGACAGTAACCTACGAGCAGTACTTC
NA,TRBJ2-5,TRBV11-2,NA,11,CASSFSRTQYF,TGTGCCAGCAGCTTCTCCCGGACCCAGTACTTC
many,TRBJ2-3,TRBV29-1,TRBD2,13,CSALAGGTDTQYF,TGCAGCGCTTTAGCGGGGGGCACAGATACGCAGTATTTT
few,TRBJ2-1,TRBV19,NA,13,CATQHGIINEQFF,TGTGCCACCCAACACGGGATTATCAATGAGCAGTTCTTC
NA,TRBJ1-1,TRBV9,NA,16,CASSPVGTAMNTEAFF,TGTGCCAGCAGCCCAGTCGGCACAGCAATGAACACTGAAGCTTTCTTT
many,TRBJ2-3,TRBV13,TRBD2,16,CASSQRLAGRTDTQYF,TGTGCCAGCAGCCAAAGACTAGCGGGTCGCACAGATACGCAGTATTTT
many,TRBJ2-1,TRBV27,NA,14,CASRLGGPNNEQFF,TGTGCCAGCAGGCTTGGGGGCCCCAACAATGAGCAGTTCTTC
NA,TRBJ2-1,TRBV6-2/TRBV6-3,TRBD2,14,CASSYETSGNEQFF,TGTGCCAGCAGTTACGAGACTAGCGGGAATGAGCAGTTCTTC
many,TRBJ2-7,TRBV7-2,TRBD2,15,CASSRGTSGLYEQYF,TGTGCCAGCAGCCGCGGGACTAGCGGGCTCTACGAGCAGTACTTC
NA,TRBJ2-1,TRBV7-6,NA,16,CASSLAGHSSYNEQFF,TGTGCCAGCAGCTTAGCTGGACACAGCTCCTACAATGAGCAGTTCTTC
many,TRBJ2-5,TRBV7-6,TRBD2,18,CASSFVPPRAGRQETQYF,TGTGCCAGCAGCTTTGTCCCCCCAAGAGCGGGGAGACAAGAGACCCAGTACTTC
many,TRBJ2-2,TRBV7-3,TRBD2,15,CASSLGTSAPGELFF,TGTGCCAGCAGCTTAGGGACTAGCGCCCCCGGGGAGCTGTTTTTT
many,TRBJ1-5,TRBV28,NA,14,CASRQTHSNQPQHF,TGTGCCAGCCGACAGACTCATAGCAATCAGCCCCAGCATTTT
many,TRBJ1-6,TRBV30,TRBD1,14,CAWRNRGGDSPLHF,TGTGCCTGGAGGAACAGGGGAGGGGATTCACCCCTCCACTTT
few,TRBJ2-7,TRBV3-1,NA,18,CASSPTLGQTNTIYEQYF,TGTGCCAGCAGCCCGACCCTCGGACAGACAAATACAATCTACGAGCAGTACTTC